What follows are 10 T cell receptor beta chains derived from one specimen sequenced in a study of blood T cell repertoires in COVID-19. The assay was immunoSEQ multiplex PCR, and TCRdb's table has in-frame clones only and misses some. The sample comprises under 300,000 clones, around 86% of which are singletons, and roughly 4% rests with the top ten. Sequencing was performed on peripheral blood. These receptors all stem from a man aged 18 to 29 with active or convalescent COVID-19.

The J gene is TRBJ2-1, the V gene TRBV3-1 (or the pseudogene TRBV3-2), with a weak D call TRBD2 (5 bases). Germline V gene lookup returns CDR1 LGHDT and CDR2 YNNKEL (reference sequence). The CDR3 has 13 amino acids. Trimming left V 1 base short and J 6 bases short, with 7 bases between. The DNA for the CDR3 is TGTGCCAGCAGCCAAGCGGAGGTCAATGAGCAGTTCTTC. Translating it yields CASSQAEVNEQFF.

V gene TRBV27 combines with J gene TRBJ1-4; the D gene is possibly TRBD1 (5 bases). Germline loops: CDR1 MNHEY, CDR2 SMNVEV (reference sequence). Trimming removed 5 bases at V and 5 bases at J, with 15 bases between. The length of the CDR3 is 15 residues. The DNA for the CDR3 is TGTGCCAGCAGTGCGACAGTGGCGCTGAATGAAAAACTGTTTTTT. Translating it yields CASSATVALNEKLFF.

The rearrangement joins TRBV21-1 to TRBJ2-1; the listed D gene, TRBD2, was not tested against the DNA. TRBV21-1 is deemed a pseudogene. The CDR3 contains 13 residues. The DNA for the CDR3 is TGTGCCAGCAGCGATATAGACGTCGGGGGGCCGTTCTTC. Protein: CASSDIDVGGPFF.

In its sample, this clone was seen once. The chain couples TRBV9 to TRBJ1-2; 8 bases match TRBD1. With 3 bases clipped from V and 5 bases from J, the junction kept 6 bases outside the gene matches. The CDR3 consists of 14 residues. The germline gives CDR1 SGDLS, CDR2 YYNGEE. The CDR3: CASSATGVVYGYTF. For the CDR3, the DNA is TGTGCCAGCAGCGCGACAGGGGTGGTTTATGGCTACACCTTC.

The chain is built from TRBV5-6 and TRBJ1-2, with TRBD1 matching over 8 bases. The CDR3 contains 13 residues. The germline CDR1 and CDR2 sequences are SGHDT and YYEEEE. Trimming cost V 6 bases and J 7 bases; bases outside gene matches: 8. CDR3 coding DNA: TGTGCCAGCACCGGTGACAGGGGTCGTGGCTACACCTTC. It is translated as CASTGDRGRGYTF.

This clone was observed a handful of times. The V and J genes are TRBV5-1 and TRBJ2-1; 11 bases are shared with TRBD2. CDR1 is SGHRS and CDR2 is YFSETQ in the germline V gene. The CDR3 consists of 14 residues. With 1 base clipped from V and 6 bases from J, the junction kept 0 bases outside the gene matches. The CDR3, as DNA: TGCGCCAGCAGCTTGACTAGCGGGAGCAATGAGCAGTTCTTC. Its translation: CASSLTSGSNEQFF.

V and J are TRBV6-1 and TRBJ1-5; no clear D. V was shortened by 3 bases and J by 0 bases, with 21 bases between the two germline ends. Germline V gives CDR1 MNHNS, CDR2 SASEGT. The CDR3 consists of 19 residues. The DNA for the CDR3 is TGTGCCAGCAGTGAGGCCGGCGGGCCTCGGTACAATAGCAATCAGCCCCAGCATTTT. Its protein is CASSEAGGPRYNSNQPQHF.

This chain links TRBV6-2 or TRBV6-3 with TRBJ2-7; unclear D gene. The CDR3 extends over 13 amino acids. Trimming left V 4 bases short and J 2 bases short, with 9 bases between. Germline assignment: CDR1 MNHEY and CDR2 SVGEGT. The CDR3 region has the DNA TGTGCCAGCAGTTTTTACACACCCTACGAGCAGTACTTC. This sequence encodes CASSFYTPYEQYF.

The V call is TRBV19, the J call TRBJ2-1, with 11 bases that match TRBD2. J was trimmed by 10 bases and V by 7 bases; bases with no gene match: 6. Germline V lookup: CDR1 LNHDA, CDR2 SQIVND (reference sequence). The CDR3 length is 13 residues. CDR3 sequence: CASKSSGGPEQFF. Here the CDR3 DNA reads TGTGCCAGTAAGTCTAGCGGGGGGCCGGAGCAGTTCTTC.

CDR3 protein: CASSWGQANQPQHF. DNA for the CDR3: TGTGCCAGCAGTTGGGGACAGGCGAATCAGCCCCAGCATTTT. The chain combines TRBV27 with TRBJ1-5; 8 bases are shared with TRBD1. The germline gives CDR1 MNHEY, CDR2 SMNVEV (reference sequence). The CDR3 has 14 residues. V lost 4 bases to trimming and J lost 4 bases; unmatched junction nucleotides: 3.